Listed here is a single T cell receptor beta chain. What it binds is unknown. This sample was included in a study of cytomegalovirus exposure and HLA in healthy donors. Broader study findings: Most sequenced TCRs were rare (though some public TCRs occurred in many donors). In a later analysis, TCR beta V- and J-gene trimming showed a link to a missense DCLRE1C variant. It was likely that a cluster of highly shared sequence variants was a sequencing artifact.

In germline, CDR1 is MNHEY, CDR2 SMNVEV (reference sequence). This CDR3 region has 18 residues. V was pared by 3 bases and J by 7 bases, with 16 bases of the junction left unmatched. PCR amplification relied on 60 Vbeta primers (plus 13 Jbeta primers). Method: immunoSEQ multiplex PCR; TCRdb's copy keeps in-frame clones and lacks some. This sample yields 180,000 or so clones, of which roughly 80% are seen a single time; about 0.77% belongs to the top ten. This clonotype was sampled from a woman under 30 in good health and CMV-seronegative. The sample taken for sequencing was PBMCs. This sequence joins TRBV27 and TRBJ2-2; 8 bases agree with TRBD2. The CDR3 here is CASSLWGGSGSYGGELFF. For the CDR3, the DNA is TGTGCCAGCAGTTTGTGGGGGGGAAGCGGGAGTTATGGCGGGGAGCTGTTTTTT.